A selection of T cell receptor beta chains follows, all from one sample in a study of CD8 T cells in Susac syndrome. TCRdb passed the immunoSEQ multiplex PCR reads through MiXCR, listing each CDR3 protein once. The sample includes tens of thousands of distinct CDR3 sequences, under 95% seen only once; the top ten take about 0.54%. Input material: CD8+ T cells from PBMCs. These receptors were collected from a human donor in good health. Both conserved end residues are part of each CDR3. The D gene is left open where the match is weak.

d_gene	j_gene	v_gene	CDR3aa	CDR3nt
TRBD1	TRBJ2-2	TRBV14	CASSLTGGTGELFF	TGTGCCAGCAGCCTGACAGGGGGTACCGGGGAGCTGTTTTTT
NA	TRBJ2-7	TRBV2	CASSEPGGTHEQYF	TGTGCCAGCAGTGAACCCGGGGGTACCCACGAGCAGTACTTC
NA	TRBJ2-7	TRBV18	CASSPVTLGEQYF	TGTGCCAGCTCACCTGTCACCTTGGGCGAGCAGTACTTC
TRBD2	TRBJ2-1	TRBV7-2	CASSPRLAGVIGEQFF	TGTGCCAGCAGCCCCCGACTAGCGGGAGTAATAGGGGAGCAGTTCTTC
TRBD2	TRBJ2-7	TRBV7-9	CASSRGDLPDLYEQYF	TGTGCCAGCAGCCGGGGGGACCTTCCCGATCTTTACGAGCAGTACTTC
TRBD2	TRBJ2-1	TRBV5-1	CASSPWASGNHDGEQFF	TGCGCCAGCAGCCCGTGGGCTAGCGGGAATCATGATGGTGAGCAGTTCTTC
TRBD1	TRBJ2-3	TRBV29-1	CSVVTGTDTQYF	TGCAGCGTGGTGACAGGGACAGATACGCAGTATTTT
NA	TRBJ2-7	TRBV5-1	CASSFPEAMGTYEQYF	TGCGCCAGCAGCTTCCCCGAGGCTATGGGAACCTACGAGCAGTACTTC
TRBD1	TRBJ2-7	TRBV28	CASKRTGNEQYF	TGTGCCAGCAAAAGGACAGGGAACGAGCAGTACTTC
NA	TRBJ2-7	TRBV27	CASSLLLGVYEQYF	TGTGCCAGCAGTTTATTACTGGGCGTCTACGAGCAGTACTTC
NA	TRBJ1-4	TRBV9	CASTDGGRNEKLFF	TGTGCCAGCACCGACGGCGGCCGTAATGAAAAACTGTTTTTT
TRBD1	TRBJ2-7	TRBV29-1	CSVELPDRGTYEQYF	TGCAGCGTTGAACTACCGGACAGGGGAACCTACGAGCAGTACTTC
NA	TRBJ2-2	TRBV19	CAARLSDTGELFF	TGTGCCGCTCGGCTATCTGACACCGGGGAGCTGTTTTTT
NA	TRBJ2-7	TRBV19	CASSRRGDIYEQYF	TGTGCCAGTAGTAGGAGGGGGGACATCTACGAGCAGTACTTC
NA	TRBJ2-7	TRBV28	CASSRPYSYEQYF	TGTGCCAGCAGCAGACCCTATTCCTACGAGCAGTACTTC
NA	TRBJ2-7	TRBV19	CASSMRPGGYEQYF	TGTGCCAGTAGTATGCGTCCAGGTGGTTACGAGCAGTACTTC
TRBD2	TRBJ2-1	TRBV7-9	CASSPRLAGGANNEQFF	TGTGCCAGCAGCCCCCGACTAGCGGGAGGGGCCAACAATGAGCAGTTCTTC
TRBD1	TRBJ2-5	TRBV10-3	CATEDRAEETQYF	TGTGCCACAGAGGACAGGGCAGAGGAGACCCAGTACTTC
TRBD2	TRBJ2-1	TRBV12-5	CASGFSPTSGRGDEQFF	TGTGCTAGTGGTTTCTCCCCGACTAGCGGGAGGGGGGATGAGCAGTTCTTC
NA	TRBJ2-7	TRBV5-1	CASSPHPGSYEQYF	TGCGCCAGCAGCCCCCATCCGGGAAGCTACGAGCAGTACTTC
NA	TRBJ2-2	TRBV5-1	CASSIGQIFPTGELFF	TGCGCCAGCAGCATCGGACAGATTTTTCCCACCGGGGAGCTGTTTTTT
NA	TRBJ2-2	TRBV3-1	CASSQERHWGPNTGELFF	TGTGCCAGCAGCCAAGAAAGGCATTGGGGGCCGAACACCGGGGAGCTGTTTTTT